The rows below give T cell receptor beta chains drawn from one sample of a study of human T cells and chemical hapten exposure. Each CDR3 protein gets one entry after TCRdb re-called the RACE reads with MiXCR. The sample lists about 110,000 distinct CDR3 sequences, 12% occurring once. The sample in question was whole blood, obtained in connection with sensitization to the hapten diphenylcyclopropenone (DPC). The source is a woman between 45 and 65 years old with alopecia areata. Some clones in this sample may be carry-over from other donors' samples. The CDR3 runs from the conserved cysteine through the conserved F or W. A D gene is named only where the DNA matches it firmly. Clone sizes are given selectively: once, few, many, or a class where the clone is expanded.

. . TRBJ2-5 TRBV6-2/TRBV6-3 CAGSRGAYQETQYF TGTGCCGGCTCCCGAGGAGCGTACCAAGAGACCCAGTACTTC
. many TRBJ1-2 TRBV29-1 CSVVVDTLYGYTF TGCAGCGTTGTTGTCGACACACTCTATGGCTACACCTTC
TRBD2 . TRBJ2-3 TRBV7-9 CAATGGSTDTQYF TGTGCCGCGACGGGGGGAAGCACAGATACGCAGTATTTT
. many TRBJ1-2 TRBV29-1 CSVETTGPYGYTF TGCAGCGTTGAAACTACAGGCCCCTATGGCTACACCTTC
. few TRBJ1-2 TRBV28 CASSLGVPNYGYTF TGTGCCAGCAGTTTAGGGGTACCTAACTATGGCTACACCTTC
. . TRBJ1-5 TRBV10-3 CAISEFSGQPQHF TGTGCCATCAGTGAGTTCTCCGGGCAGCCCCAGCATTTT
. few TRBJ2-7 TRBV7-2 CASSSQGLGTYEQYF TGTGCCAGCAGCTCACAGGGACTGGGGACCTACGAGCAGTACTTC
TRBD2 many TRBJ2-3 TRBV29-1 CSVVAGAADTQYF TGCAGCGTTGTAGCGGGAGCCGCAGATACGCAGTATTTT
TRBD1 . TRBJ2-7 TRBV20-1 CSARDGQGPHEQYF TGCAGTGCTAGAGACGGACAGGGCCCCCACGAGCAGTACTTC
. many TRBJ2-7 TRBV10-1 CASSDRGPDEQYF TGCGCCAGCAGTGATAGGGGCCCGGACGAGCAGTACTTC
TRBD1 many TRBJ1-1 TRBV18 CASLQGMRTEAFF TGTGCCAGTCTACAGGGGATGAGGACTGAAGCTTTCTTT
TRBD2 few TRBJ2-5 TRBV19 CASSPFSAGEETQYF TGTGCCAGTAGTCCCTTCTCTGCGGGAGAAGAGACCCAGTACTTC
. . TRBJ2-7 TRBV5-4 CASSLAFDEQYF TGTGCCAGCAGCTTGGCCTTCGACGAGCAGTACTTC
. many TRBJ2-3 TRBV6-2/TRBV6-3 CASSYSQNSADTQYF TGTGCCAGCAGTTACTCGCAGAATAGCGCAGATACGCAGTATTTT
. . TRBJ2-2 TRBV5-1 CASRPKDGGLGTGELFF TGCGCCAGCAGACCAAAAGACGGTGGTCTTGGGACCGGGGAGCTGTTTTTT
. few TRBJ2-7 TRBV20-1 CSVSRNYEQYF TGCAGTGTAAGCCGAAACTACGAGCAGTACTTC
. . TRBJ1-4 TRBV28 CASSFRRTTNEKLFF TGTGCCAGCAGTTTTCGACGGACAACTAATGAAAAACTGTTTTTT
. . TRBJ1-1 TRBV19 CASSIDHGNAEAFF TGTGCCAGTAGTATAGATCACGGGAACGCTGAAGCTTTCTTT
. . TRBJ2-5 TRBV12-3/TRBV12-4 CASSLASGALQETQYF TGTGCCAGCAGTTTAGCTTCAGGAGCGTTGCAAGAGACCCAGTACTTC
TRBD1 . TRBJ1-5 TRBV11-2 CASSGQDNQPQHF TGTGCCAGCAGCGGACAGGACAATCAGCCCCAGCATTTT
TRBD1 . TRBJ2-7 TRBV28 CASSFLDRGYEQYF TGTGCCAGCAGTTTCCTGGACAGGGGCTACGAGCAGTACTTC
TRBD2 . TRBJ2-3 TRBV10-3 CAISGTSSRIPDTQYF TGTGCCATCAGTGGGACTAGCTCTAGGATCCCAGATACGCAGTATTTT
TRBD2 few TRBJ2-3 TRBV11-2 CASRTSGGSYTDTQYF TGTGCCAGTAGGACTAGCGGGGGGTCCTACACAGATACGCAGTATTTT
. many TRBJ2-1 TRBV12-3/TRBV12-4 CASSFWSPPDNEQFF TGTGCCAGCAGTTTTTGGAGTCCCCCTGACAATGAGCAGTTCTTC
. many TRBJ2-7 TRBV7-8 CASSLVREPYEQYF TGTGCCAGCAGCTTAGTGCGGGAACCCTACGAGCAGTACTTC
TRBD2 many TRBJ2-1 TRBV11-2 CASSFSLAGALIEQFF TGTGCCAGCAGCTTTTCCCTAGCGGGGGCCCTAATTGAGCAGTTCTTC
. few TRBJ2-7 TRBV6-5 CASTKQLGPVFYEQYF TGTGCCAGCACCAAACAACTCGGGCCAGTTTTCTACGAGCAGTACTTC
. few TRBJ1-1 TRBV3-1 CASSHGSYTEAFF TGTGCCAGCAGCCACGGGAGTTACACTGAAGCTTTCTTT
TRBD2 . TRBJ2-1 TRBV3-1 CASSQSSGGRPNEQFF TGTGCCAGCAGCCAATCAAGCGGGGGTCGACCCAATGAGCAGTTCTTC
TRBD2 . TRBJ2-1 TRBV14 CASSQDNRWTSGRSYNEQFF TGTGCCAGCAGCCAAGATAATAGGTGGACTAGCGGGCGCTCCTACAATGAGCAGTTCTTC
. . TRBJ2-1 TRBV20-1 CSASLYSYNEQFF TGCAGTGCTAGTCTTTACTCCTACAATGAGCAGTTCTTC
. many TRBJ1-2 TRBV20-1 CSARGPQVNYGYTF TGCAGTGCTAGAGGTCCACAGGTTAACTATGGCTACACCTTC
TRBD2 many TRBJ2-5 TRBV10-1 CASSAVTSGDQETQYF TGCGCCAGCAGTGCCGTAACTAGCGGGGACCAAGAGACCCAGTACTTC
TRBD1 many TRBJ1-3 TRBV6-6 CASRYKTGVSGNTIYF TGTGCCAGCAGATACAAAACAGGGGTTTCTGGAAACACCATATATTTT
TRBD1 few TRBJ1-6 TRBV27 CASRQDRGLTSPLHF TGTGCCAGCAGGCAAGACAGGGGACTTACTTCACCCCTCCACTTT
. many TRBJ1-1 TRBV20-1 CSARDPLLAPRNTEAFF TGCAGTGCTAGAGATCCCCTATTAGCCCCGCGGAACACTGAAGCTTTCTTT
. few TRBJ2-4 TRBV3-1 CASSQPGARSAKNIQYF TGTGCCAGCAGCCAACCTGGGGCCAGATCAGCCAAAAACATTCAGTACTTC
. few TRBJ2-7 TRBV12-3/TRBV12-4 CASSPPNGQGSYEQYF TGTGCCAGCAGTCCTCCGAATGGGCAGGGATCCTACGAGCAGTACTTC
TRBD1 . TRBJ2-3 TRBV6-1 CASSENKQGTDTQYF TGTGCCAGCAGTGAGAACAAACAGGGGACAGATACGCAGTATTTT
TRBD2 . TRBJ2-1 TRBV20-1 CSARDRTSGNHEQFF TGCAGTGCTAGAGATCGCACTAGCGGGAACCATGAGCAGTTCTTC
. . TRBJ2-7 TRBV5-5 CASSLWTGRYF TGTGCCAGCAGCTTATGGACGGGACGGTACTTC
TRBD1 few TRBJ1-5 TRBV6-1 CASSEGLQGDHSNQPQHF TGTGCCAGCAGTGAAGGTTTACAGGGGGACCATAGCAATCAGCCCCAGCATTTT
TRBD1 many TRBJ2-2 TRBV9 CASSETGAGELFF TGTGCCAGCAGCGAAACAGGGGCTGGGGAGCTGTTTTTT
TRBD2 few TRBJ2-2 TRBV7-9 CASSRGGSTTGELFF TGTGCCAGCAGCCGGGGCGGGAGCACCACCGGGGAGCTGTTTTTT
TRBD1 . TRBJ1-3 TRBV7-9 CASSSSPGQELGGNTIYF TGTGCCAGCAGCTCTTCACCGGGACAGGAGCTCGGTGGAAACACCATATATTTT